This T cell receptor (beta chain) was recorded in a study of cytomegalovirus exposure and HLA in healthy donors. V trimming: 4 bases; J trimming: 0 bases; junction bases outside the gene matches: 7. This CDR3 has 19 residues. Germline CDR1 reads LGHNA; CDR2 reads YSLEER. 13 Jbeta primers and 60 Vbeta primers were used for the PCR. The method was immunoSEQ multiplex PCR; TCRdb's version includes in-frame clones alone and lacks a portion of them. The table has 150,000 to 200,000 clones, around 85% seen once. The chain carries TRBV4-3 and TRBJ2-4, with TRBD2 matching 15 bases. This TCR was recovered from a man aged 18 to 29 in good health and CMV-seronegative. The sample comprised PBMCs. CDR3 region: CASSPGLAGGGLAKNIQYF. The CDR3 nucleotides read TGCGCCAGCAGCCCTGGACTAGCGGGAGGGGGCCTAGCCAAAAACATTCAGTACTTC.